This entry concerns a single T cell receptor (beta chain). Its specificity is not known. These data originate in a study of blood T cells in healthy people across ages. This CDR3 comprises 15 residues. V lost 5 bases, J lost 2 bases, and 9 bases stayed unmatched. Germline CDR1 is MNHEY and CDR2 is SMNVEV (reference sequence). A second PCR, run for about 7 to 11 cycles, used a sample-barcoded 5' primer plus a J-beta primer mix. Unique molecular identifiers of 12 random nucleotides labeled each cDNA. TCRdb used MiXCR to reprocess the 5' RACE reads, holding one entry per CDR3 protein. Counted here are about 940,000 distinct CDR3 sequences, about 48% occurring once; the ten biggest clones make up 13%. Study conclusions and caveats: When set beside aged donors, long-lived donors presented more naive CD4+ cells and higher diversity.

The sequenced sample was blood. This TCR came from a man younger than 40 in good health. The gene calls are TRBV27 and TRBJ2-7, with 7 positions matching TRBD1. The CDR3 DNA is TGTGCCAGCAGTGCCACAGGGGTGAAGCCCTACGAGCAGTACTTC. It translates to CASSATGVKPYEQYF.